This T cell receptor beta chain was recovered during a study of shared clonotypes between healthy human individuals. Germline assignment: CDR1 SNHLY and CDR2 FYNNEI. This CDR3 region has 14 residues. V lost 6 bases and J 0 bases, leaving 8 bases between the germline ends. Only in-frame clones appear in the TCRdb table, and some are missing; sequencing was by immunoSEQ multiplex PCR. This table has millions of clones, 85% to 95% appearing once. The chain has TRBV2 and TRBJ1-4; no reliable D call. This clonotype originated in a man between 18 and 29 years old in good health. Some clones in this sample may be carry-over from other donors' samples. The specimen was naive CD4+ T cells from PBMCs. Subset reported: CD45RA+ positively selected. As DNA, the CDR3 is TGTGCCAGCAGATCCGGGACAACTAATGAAAAACTGTTTTTT. It is translated as CASRSGTTNEKLFF.